This T cell receptor beta chain was found in a study of CD8 T cells in Susac syndrome. Germline CDR1 is KGHSH and CDR2 is LQKENI. The CDR3 is 13 amino acids. V was shortened by 4 bases and J by 8 bases, with 11 bases between the two germline ends. With respect to this clonotype: Its antigen remains unknown.

With random hexamers, roughly 0.5 to 1 ug RNA was reverse transcribed. The TCR beta CDR3 was amplified by immunoSEQ multiplex PCR across 54 Vbeta, 13 Jbeta. TCRdb re-analysed the immunoSEQ multiplex PCR reads in MiXCR, keeping a single row per CDR3 protein. The table shows approximately 170,000 distinct CDR3 sequences, with around 94% occurring only once. The authors carried out high-throughput sequencing of TCR beta. They applied it to CD8+ and CD4+ T cells obtained from blood. In contrast to the negatively isolated CD8+ and CD4+ T cells, TEMRA cells were FACS-enriched. Study-level findings and limits: The authors acknowledged that their TCR sequencing and HLA analysis involved a relatively small number of individuals.

The V gene is TRBV18, the J gene TRBJ2-2, with D perhaps TRBD2 (5 bases). This sequence was found in a human donor with multiple sclerosis. Sample: CD4+ T cells from PBMCs. CDR3 amino acids: CASSQQEEGELFF. Written as DNA, the CDR3 is TGTGCCAGCTCACAGCAGGAGGAGGGGGAGCTGTTTTTT. Full variable domain (remainder filled in from reference TRBV18 and TRBJ2-2): NAGVMQNPRHLVRRRGQEARLRCSPMKGHSHVYWYRQLPEEGLKFMVYLQKENIIDESGMPKERFSAEFPKEGPSILRIQQVVRGDSAAYFCASSQQEEGELFFGEGSRLTVL.